The 8 T cell receptor beta chains reported below all come from one sample, sequenced in a study of blood T cell repertoires in COVID-19. The method was immunoSEQ multiplex PCR; TCRdb's version includes in-frame clones alone and lacks a portion of them. Of some 300,000 clones listed, roughly 90% were seen once; the top ten hold about 1.7%. Sequenced: PBMCs or T cells enriched from blood (not recorded which). The receptors here all came from a woman aged 40-49 years who had recovered from COVID-19.

The chain links TRBV7-9 to TRBJ1-4; D is undetermined. The CDR3 covers 14 residues. V lost 1 base and J lost 8, with 11 bases in between. Germline V CDR1 and CDR2: SEHNR, FQNEAQ (reference sequence). The CDR3 DNA reads TGTGCCAGCAGCTTAGAGAGGGTAGGAGAAAAACTGTTTTTT. It yields the protein CASSLERVGEKLFF.

The chain uses TRBV3-1 (or the pseudogene TRBV3-2) and TRBJ2-3, with D possibly TRBD2 on 6 matching bases. This CDR3 is built from 16 residues. Germline values: CDR1 LGHDT, CDR2 YNNKEL (reference sequence). V was trimmed by 2 bases and J by 1 base, leaving 13 bases between them. CDR3 sequence (DNA): TGTGCCAGCAGCCAATGGCGGGGAGGTCGCACAGATACGCAGTATTTT. Residues: CASSQWRGGRTDTQYF.

The rearrangement joins TRBV19 to TRBJ1-1; TRBD1 is a possible D gene (6 bases). V dropped 6 bases and J dropped 5 bases, with 16 bases sitting between them. The CDR3 runs 14 residues. Looked up from germline, CDR1 is LNHDA and CDR2 is SQIVND (reference sequence). CDR3 in DNA: TGTGCCAGTAGCCTAGACAGGATCGGGACTGAAGCTTTCTTT. This gives the protein CASSLDRIGTEAFF.

The V and J genes are TRBV7-2 and TRBJ1-5; TRBD1 matches 7 bases. Germline trimming cut 2 bases from V and 6 bases from J; bases unmatched to any gene: 10. Looked up from germline, CDR1 is SGHTA and CDR2 is FQGNSA. The CDR3 is 16 residues long. CDR3 nucleotides: TGTGCCAGCAGCTTAATGAGACAGGGAATTGGTCAGCCCCAGCATTTT. Translating gives CASSLMRQGIGQPQHF.

In this sample, this clone turned up once. The chain joins TRBV5-1 to TRBJ1-1; D remains ambiguous. CDR1 and CDR2 (germline): SGHRS, YFSETQ. The CDR3 has 13 residues. V was trimmed by 5 bases and J by 1 base, leaving 9 bases between them. This chain's CDR3 is CASSLIGNTEAFF. For the CDR3, the DNA is TGCGCCAGCAGTCTCATCGGGAACACTGAAGCTTTCTTT.

The chain is built from TRBV7-2 and TRBJ2-4; the match to TRBD1 covers 7 bases. The V gene's germline CDR1 is SGHTA and CDR2 FQGNSA. The CDR3 runs to 14 residues. Trimming cost V 0 bases and J 5 bases; bases outside gene matches: 1. In DNA form, the CDR3 reads TGTGCCAGCAGCTTAGCGCAGGGGGAAAACATTCAGTACTTC. Amino acids: CASSLAQGENIQYF.

The chain employs TRBV30 and TRBJ2-7; 12 bases align to TRBD2. Per the germline V gene, CDR1 is GTSNPN and CDR2 is SVGIG (reference sequence). The CDR3 has 16 amino acids. V was pared by 1 base and J by 5 bases, with 9 bases of the junction left unmatched. The CDR3 nucleotides are TGTGCCTGGAGTGCTAGCGGGGGGGACTGGTCCCACGAGCAGTACTTC. Protein product: CAWSASGGDWSHEQYF.

V is TRBV5-1 and J is TRBJ2-1; TRBD1 aligns across 8 bases. The V gene's germline CDR1 is SGHRS and CDR2 YFSETQ. The CDR3 contains 13 residues. The junction had 5 bases not matched to a gene; V was cut back by 3 bases and J by 9 bases. In nucleotides, the CDR3 is TGCGCCAGCAGCTCCGGACAGGGCCCTGAGCAGTTCTTC. Protein product: CASSSGQGPEQFF.